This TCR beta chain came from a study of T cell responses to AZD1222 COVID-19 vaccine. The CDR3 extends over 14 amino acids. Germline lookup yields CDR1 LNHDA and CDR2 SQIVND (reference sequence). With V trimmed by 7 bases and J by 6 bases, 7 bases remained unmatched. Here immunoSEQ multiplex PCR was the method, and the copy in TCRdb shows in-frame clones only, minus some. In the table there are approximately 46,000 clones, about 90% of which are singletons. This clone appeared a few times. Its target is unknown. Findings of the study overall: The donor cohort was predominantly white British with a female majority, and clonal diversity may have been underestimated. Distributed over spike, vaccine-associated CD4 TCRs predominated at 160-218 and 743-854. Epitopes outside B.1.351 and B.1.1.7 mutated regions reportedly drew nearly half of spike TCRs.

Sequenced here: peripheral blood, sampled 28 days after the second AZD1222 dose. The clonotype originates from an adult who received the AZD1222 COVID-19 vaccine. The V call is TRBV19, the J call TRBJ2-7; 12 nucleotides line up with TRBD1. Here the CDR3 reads CASMGTGGLFEQYF. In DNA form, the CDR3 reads TGTGCCAGTATGGGGACAGGGGGCCTCTTCGAGCAGTACTTC. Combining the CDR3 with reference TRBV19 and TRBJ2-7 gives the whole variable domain DGGITQSPKYLFRKEGQNVTLSCEQNLNHDAMYWYRQDPGQGLRLIYYSQIVNDFQKGDIAEGYSVSREKKESFPLTVTSAQKNPTAFYLCASMGTGGLFEQYFGPGTRLTVT.